This TCR beta chain was documented in a study of cytomegalovirus exposure and HLA in healthy donors. Overall study results and limits: The tendency of first-cohort TCR clusters to co-occur in the 120 or so validation repertoires emerged from a later analysis.

This clone occurred once. Its antigen is still unknown. Trimming shortened V by 1 base and J by 3 bases, and 10 bases separated the two germline ends. The CDR3 has 15 amino acids. Germline CDR1 SGHAT, CDR2 FQNNGV. Clones were sequenced by immunoSEQ multiplex PCR, and TCRdb holds only the in-frame ones, with some missing. Here the sample spans 300,000 or so clones, roughly 87% being singletons. This sequence was found in a man between 25 and 39 years old in good health and CMV-seronegative. The chain recombines TRBV11-2 with TRBJ2-1, with a weak D call TRBD1 (6 bases). The sample comprised PBMCs. The CDR3, as DNA: TGTGCCAGCAGCTTAGGAGGGGGTTTCTACAATGAGCAGTTCTTC. Its translation: CASSLGGGFYNEQFF.